Sequencing of this T cell receptor beta chain was carried out in a study of CD8 T cells in Susac syndrome. RNA, at about 0.45 to 1 ug, was reverse transcribed with random hexamers. TCRdb redid the calling of the immunoSEQ multiplex PCR reads with MiXCR, one entry per CDR3 protein. The data show some 200,000 distinct CDR3 sequences, 92% seen once. The germline gives CDR1 SGHTA, CDR2 FQGTGA. This CDR3 has 15 residues. The V gene lost 4 bases and the J gene lost 0 bases, with 10 bases spanning the gap. The specimen sequenced was CD8+ T cells from PBMCs. J is TRBJ2-1 and V is TRBV7-3; no firm D call. The TCR originated in a human donor with multiple sclerosis. CDR3 sequence (DNA): TGTGCCAGCAGCTCAAGCGCAAGCTCCTACAATGAGCAGTTCTTC. Its protein product is CASSSSASSYNEQFF. Based on the CDR3 plus reference TRBV7-3 and TRBJ2-1, the full variable domain is GAGVSQTPSNKVTEKGKYVELRCDPISGHTALYWYRQSLGQGPEFLIYFQGTGAADDSGLPNDRFFAVRPEGSVSTLKIQRTERGDSAVYLCASSSSASSYNEQFFGPGTRLTVL.